These 27 T cell receptor beta chains originate from one sample sequenced in a study of T-cell reconstitution after alpha-beta-depleted transplantation in children. The library targeted TCRbeta and was prepared with unique molecular identifiers. TCRdb itself ran the PCR reads through MiXCR, one entry per CDR3 protein. This repertoire shows more than 400,000 distinct CDR3 sequences, approximately 41% found once; its top ten account for 25% to 30%. The sequences come from PBMCs, collected before TCRalphabeta/CD19-depleted stem cell transplant. Receptors were obtained from a girl aged 2-15 years with aplastic anemia, due to receive a stem cell transplant.

This chain uses TRBV7-6 with TRBJ2-1; 9 bases are a match to TRBD1. This CDR3 has 15 amino acids. After removal of 6 bases from V and 4 bases from J, the junction contained 7 bases not matched to a gene. Germline values: CDR1 SGHVS, CDR2 FNYEAQ. The CDR3 spells CASRRTGAGYNEQFF. CDR3 sequence (DNA): TGTGCCAGCAGGCGGACAGGGGCTGGGTACAATGAGCAGTTCTTC.

This clonotype has just one count. The rearrangement links TRBV29-1 to TRBJ2-3; a possible D gene is TRBD2 (6 bases). This CDR3 contains 15 residues. Germline V CDR1 and CDR2: SQVTM, ANQGSEA. The V gene lost 5 bases and the J gene lost 8 bases, with 23 bases spanning the gap. In DNA, the CDR3 is TGCAGCGTTCCCACCGGGACCGGGGGTCGGAGTACGCAGTATTTT. Residues: CSVPTGTGGRSTQYF.

The rearrangement links TRBV20-1 to TRBJ1-2; no clear D. This CDR3 spans 13 amino acids. Germline CDR1 is DFQATT and CDR2 is SNEGSKA (reference sequence). Trimming took off 2 bases at V and 3 bases at J, with 10 bases between the two ends. The CDR3 sequence is CSARPPVDYGYTF. The CDR3 DNA reads TGCAGTGCTAGACCTCCAGTCGACTATGGCTACACCTTC.

The chain couples TRBV7-2 to TRBJ2-5; perhaps TRBD2 as D (5 bases). Germline V gene data show CDR1 as SGHTA and CDR2 as FQGNSA. CDR3 size: 17 residues. V lost 1 base and J lost 4, with 19 bases in between. CDR3 coding DNA: TGTGCCAGCAGCTTAGGATTTAGGGCGGGCTGGCGAGAGACCCAGTACTTC. Its protein product is CASSLGFRAGWRETQYF.

The V and J genes are TRBV6-1 and TRBJ2-7; 11 positions agree with TRBD1. J was trimmed by 6 bases and V by 6 bases; bases with no gene match: 7. Germline V gene data show CDR1 as MNHNS and CDR2 as SASEGT. CDR3 size: 14 residues. The CDR3 is CASRPGTGGSEQYF. In DNA form, the CDR3 reads TGTGCCAGCAGACCCGGGACAGGGGGATCCGAGCAGTACTTC.

The chain couples TRBV20-1 to TRBJ1-1; TRBD1 matches at 7 bases. J was trimmed by 8 bases and V by 0 bases; bases with no gene match: 6. Germline V CDR1 and CDR2: DFQATT, SNEGSKA (reference sequence). This CDR3 is 13 amino acids long. The CDR3: CSAREGGIGEAFF. In DNA, the CDR3 is TGCAGTGCTAGAGAAGGGGGCATTGGGGAAGCTTTCTTT.

The chain employs TRBV5-1 and TRBJ2-3; D gene ambiguous. CDR3 length equals 15 residues. Looked up from germline, CDR1 is SGHRS and CDR2 is YFSETQ. V was cut by 0 bases and J by 5 bases, with 13 bases left in between. CDR3 region: CASSLAGRPGDTQYF. The CDR3 nucleotides read TGCGCCAGCAGCTTGGCCGGGCGGCCCGGAGATACGCAGTATTTT. Combining the CDR3 with reference TRBV5-1 and TRBJ2-3 gives the whole variable domain KAGVTQTPRYLIKTRGQQVTLSCSPISGHRSVSWYQQTPGQGLQFLFEYFSETQRNKGNFPGRFSGRQFSNSRSEMNVSTLELGDSALYLCASSLAGRPGDTQYFGPGTRLTVL.

This clonotype was counted ten times or more. The chain recombines TRBV20-1 with TRBJ2-7; tentative D call: TRBD2 (6 bases). The V and J ends lost 6 bases and 0 bases respectively, with 15 bases between them. CDR3 length: 14 residues. Germline V CDR1 and CDR2: DFQATT, SNEGSKA (reference sequence). DNA for the CDR3: TGCAGTGCCCCCTCCGCGGGAAGCTCCTACGAGCAGTACTTC. Protein: CSAPSAGSSYEQYF.

The V and J genes are TRBV5-5 and TRBJ2-1; 8 bases line up with TRBD2. The CDR3 is 16 residues long. The germline V gene has CDR1 SGHKS and CDR2 YYEKEE (reference sequence). V shed 4 bases, J shed 1 base, and the junction held 7 bases outside the gene matches. This CDR3 is CASSQTSGLSYNEQFF. The CDR3 DNA follows: TGTGCCAGCAGCCAAACTAGCGGCCTTTCCTACAATGAGCAGTTCTTC.

The chain joins TRBV6-5 to TRBJ2-1, with 10 bases lining up with TRBD1. Germline V gene sequence: CDR1 MNHEY, CDR2 SVGAGI. The CDR3 runs to 14 residues. V shed 2 bases, J shed 8 bases, and the junction held 3 bases outside the gene matches. In nucleotides, the CDR3 is TGTGCCAGCAGTTACGGACAGGGGGTTGATGAGCAGTTCTTC. This codes for CASSYGQGVDEQFF.

This chain connects TRBV2 to TRBJ2-4; no reliable D call. The germline gives CDR1 SNHLY, CDR2 FYNNEI. Trimming removed 3 bases from V and 0 bases from J, with 6 bases in between. The CDR3 consists of 14 residues. Written as DNA, the CDR3 is TGTGCCAGCAGTGAGTTTCTAGCCAAAAACATTCAGTACTTC. Translated: CASSEFLAKNIQYF.

This clonotype was detected ten times or more. The chain links TRBV7-2 to TRBJ1-5; D uncertain. This CDR3 is 14 amino acids long. The V end was cut by 0 bases, the J end by 7 bases, with 10 bases between. Germline V gives CDR1 SGHTA, CDR2 FQGNSA. Here the CDR3 reads CASSLAVVGQPQHF. The CDR3 region has the DNA TGTGCCAGCAGCTTAGCTGTCGTTGGGCAGCCCCAGCATTTT.

The V gene is TRBV18, the J gene TRBJ2-7; no definite D call. The CDR3 is 14 amino acids. V lost 3 bases and J lost 4, with 13 bases in between. The germline gives CDR1 KGHSH, CDR2 LQKENI. As DNA, the CDR3 is TGTGCCAGCTCACCGGCTATAGGGTGGTACGAGCAGTACTTC. This encodes CASSPAIGWYEQYF.

The chain couples TRBV7-9 to TRBJ2-2, with D perhaps TRBD1 (6 bases). Trimming removed 1 base at V and 6 bases at J, with 9 bases between. Germline-derived CDR1 and CDR2 are SEHNR and FQNEAQ (reference sequence). This CDR3 contains 14 residues. The CDR3 loop is CASSLGQGSGELFF. As DNA, the CDR3 is TGTGCCAGCAGCTTAGGGCAGGGGTCCGGGGAGCTGTTTTTT.

V and J are TRBV6-1 and TRBJ2-7; 12 bases match TRBD2. The CDR3 has 16 amino acids. Trimming removed 6 bases from V and 3 bases from J; junction bases left unmatched: 9. CDR1 is MNHNS and CDR2 is SASEGT in the germline V gene. CDR3 residues: CASRPLAGGLGYEQYF. The CDR3 DNA reads as TGTGCCAGCAGGCCCCTAGCGGGGGGGTTAGGCTACGAGCAGTACTTC.

The chain couples TRBV5-1 to TRBJ2-5, with D possibly matching TRBD2 (5 bases). This CDR3 is 15 amino acids long. V gave up 4 bases and J gave up 1 base, with 14 bases separating them. Per the germline V gene, CDR1 is SGHRS and CDR2 is YFSETQ. The CDR3 DNA reads as TGCGCCAGCAGCCTATGGACTCCCTCCCAAGAGACCCAGTACTTC. Amino acids: CASSLWTPSQETQYF.

This rearrangement joins TRBV30 to TRBJ2-5; no firm D call. CDR1 is GTSNPN and CDR2 is SVGIG in the germline V gene (reference sequence). Trimming cost V 0 bases and J 8 bases, with 7 bases left between them. This CDR3 comprises 11 residues. CDR3 DNA sequence: TGTGCCTGGAGTGTAACGCTTACCCAGTACTTC. Protein product: CAWSVTLTQYF.

This sequence joins TRBV20-1 and TRBJ2-1, with D perhaps matching TRBD1 or TRBD2 (5 bases each). CDR1 and CDR2 from the germline V gene are DFQATT and SNEGSKA (reference sequence). This CDR3 region has 16 residues. V lost 0 bases and J lost 4, with 16 bases in between. In DNA form, the CDR3 reads TGCAGTGCTAGAGATCTGATACGTGAGGGGTACAATGAGCAGTTCTTC. Its translation: CSARDLIREGYNEQFF.

This clonotype was detected a few times. The V call is TRBV20-1, the J call TRBJ2-5, with D possibly TRBD1 on 6 matching bases. CDR3 length equals 13 residues. Germline lookup yields CDR1 DFQATT and CDR2 SNEGSKA (reference sequence). CDR3 bases: TGCAGCCGCTCCGGACAGAGCCAAGAGACCCAGTACTTC. This sequence encodes CSRSGQSQETQYF.

V and J are TRBV20-1 and TRBJ1-4, with D unresolved. This CDR3 is built from 14 residues. Trimming left V 6 bases short and J 4 bases short, with 15 bases between. Looked up from germline, CDR1 is DFQATT and CDR2 is SNEGSKA (reference sequence). The CDR3 coding sequence is TGCAGTGCCGCGAGGGCAGGTCTTAATGAAAAACTGTTTTTT. Protein product: CSAARAGLNEKLFF.

There are many counts of this clonotype. The rearrangement joins TRBV14 to TRBJ2-7; the match to TRBD2 covers 11 bases. The CDR3 runs to 19 residues. CDR1 is SGHDN and CDR2 is FVKESK in the germline V gene. Germline trimming cut 0 bases from V and 2 bases from J; bases unmatched to any gene: 12. The chain's CDR3 is CASSQDRGLAAPRAYEQYF. CDR3 bases: TGTGCCAGCAGCCAAGATAGGGGACTAGCGGCTCCCAGGGCCTACGAGCAGTACTTC.

The chain has TRBV7-2 and TRBJ1-2, with D hard to call. V was cut by 5 bases and J by 4 bases, with 11 bases left in between. Germline lookup yields CDR1 SGHTA and CDR2 FQGNSA. This CDR3 spans 13 amino acids. CDR3 region: CASSRRGSYGYTF. The CDR3 DNA reads TGTGCCAGCAGCCGGAGAGGGTCCTATGGCTACACCTTC.

In its sample, this clonotype was seen once. The V and J genes are TRBV3-1 and TRBJ2-4; TRBD1 might be the D (5 bases). Germline CDR1 LGHDT, CDR2 YNNKEL (reference sequence). Trimming pared 4 bases from V and 1 base from J, leaving 14 bases between. The CDR3 runs 16 residues. DNA for the CDR3: TGTGCCAGCAGCCCAGGGATCAGCCCCGCCAAAAACATTCAGTACTTC. Protein: CASSPGISPAKNIQYF.

This clonotype was detected a few times. The chain carries TRBV28 and TRBJ2-2, with a tentative D call TRBD2 (6 bases). The length of the CDR3 is 15 residues. Germline loops: CDR1 MDHEN, CDR2 SYDVKM. Between the trimmed V and J ends, which lost 3 bases and 0 bases, there was a span of 8 bases. The CDR3 sequence: CASSFGGSNTGELFF. In nucleotides, the CDR3 is TGTGCCAGCAGTTTCGGAGGGTCGAACACCGGGGAGCTGTTTTTT.

The sample holds a few counts of this clonotype. The chain recombines TRBV10-1 with TRBJ2-7; D gene ambiguous. Trimming stripped 0 bases from V and 3 bases from J, with 15 bases between. The CDR3 is 16 amino acids. Germline assignment: CDR1 WNHNN and CDR2 SYGVQD (reference sequence). The CDR3 sequence: CASSESSGASIYEQYF. The CDR3, as DNA: TGCGCCAGCAGTGAGTCGTCAGGAGCGAGCATCTACGAGCAGTACTTC.

The chain links TRBV6-6 to TRBJ2-2; D not certain. The CDR3 contains 13 residues. V dropped 4 bases and J dropped 4 bases, with 7 bases sitting between them. Germline V gene data show CDR1 as MNHNY and CDR2 as SVGAGI (reference sequence). CDR3 sequence (DNA): TGTGCCAGCAGTTTCCTTAGCACCGGGGAGCTGTTTTTT. This codes for CASSFLSTGELFF.

This clonotype was seen a handful of times. The chain combines TRBV6-1 with TRBJ2-1; D is tentatively TRBD1 or TRBD2 (5 bases each). The ends were cut back, 5 bases at V and 5 bases at J, with 16 bases in the middle. Germline CDR1 is MNHNS and CDR2 is SASEGT. This CDR3 spans 15 amino acids. DNA of the CDR3: TGTGCCAGCAGTCCTTTCGGGGCCCCTCACAATGAGCAGTTCTTC. Translation: CASSPFGAPHNEQFF.